Listed here are 18 T cell receptor beta chains from one sample, sequenced in a study of T cell responses to AZD1222 COVID-19 vaccine. Generated by immunoSEQ multiplex PCR, the TCRdb table keeps only in-frame clones and is missing some. The sample yields some 110,000 clones, 70% to 90% seen once. The source material was peripheral blood, sampled on day 0 of AZD1222 vaccination. The receptors come from an adult in good health.

V is TRBV10-3 and J is TRBJ1-2, with TRBD1 matching 7 bases. Trimming at V came to 7 bases and at J to 0 bases, leaving 5 bases not matched to a gene. The germline CDR1 and CDR2 sequences are ENHRY and SYGVKD. The CDR3 sequence is 14 residues long. CDR3 in amino acids: CAIKQTGSNYGYTF. DNA of the CDR3: TGTGCCATCAAACAGACAGGGTCTAACTATGGCTACACCTTC.

This clone was recorded once. The rearrangement uses TRBV10-3 and TRBJ1-1; the D is unclear. The germline CDR1 and CDR2 sequences are ENHRY and SYGVKD. The V and J ends lost 10 bases and 1 base respectively, with 13 bases between them. The CDR3 length is 13 residues. The CDR3 here is CATVDGTNTEAFF. The CDR3 DNA is TGTGCCACCGTGGACGGTACGAACACTGAAGCTTTCTTT.

CDR3 protein: CASSQDTWARGTGSNQPQHF. Written as DNA, the CDR3 is TGCGCCAGCAGCCAAGATACGTGGGCACGGGGGACAGGGAGCAATCAGCCCCAGCATTTT. This chain connects TRBV4-1 to TRBJ1-5, with 9 bases fitting TRBD1. This CDR3 contains 20 residues. Trimming removed 0 bases from V and 1 base from J; junction bases left unmatched: 13. CDR1 and CDR2 from the germline V gene are MGHRA and YSYEKL.

This rearrangement joins TRBV5-1 to TRBJ1-6, with D hard to call. This CDR3 contains 13 residues. Germline V gene sequence: CDR1 SGHRS, CDR2 YFSETQ. V lost 0 bases to trimming and J lost 5 bases, with 3 bases between them. The CDR3 DNA follows: TGCGCCAGCAGCTTGGCAGATAATTCACCCCTCCACTTT. This gives the protein CASSLADNSPLHF.

In DNA form, the CDR3 reads TGTGCCAGCAGCCCCAGGCAGGGGGATGAAAAACTGTTTTTT. Protein: CASSPRQGDEKLFF. This chain links TRBV5-4 with TRBJ1-4; 7 bases are shared with TRBD1. V trimming: 4 bases; J trimming: 6 bases; junction bases outside the gene matches: 6. This CDR3 is built from 14 residues. Looked up from germline, CDR1 is SGHNT and CDR2 is YYREEE (reference sequence). Variable domain in full (rest from reference TRBV5-4 and TRBJ1-4): ETGVTQSPTHLIKTRGQQVTLRCSSQSGHNTVSWYQQALGQGPQFIFQYYREEENGRGNFPPRFSGLQFPNYSSELNVNALELDDSALYLCASSPRQGDEKLFFGSGTQLSVL.

The chain recombines TRBV5-1 with TRBJ2-3, with D possibly matching TRBD2 (7 bases). V was cut by 0 bases and J by 1 base, with 12 bases left in between. Germline loops: CDR1 SGHRS, CDR2 YFSETQ. CDR3 length: 16 residues. CDR3 sequence (DNA): TGCGCCAGCAGCTTGGACGGGGGGCTGCGCACAGATACGCAGTATTTT. This sequence encodes CASSLDGGLRTDTQYF. The whole variable domain, remainder taken from reference TRBV5-1 and TRBJ2-3, is KAGVTQTPRYLIKTRGQQVTLSCSPISGHRSVSWYQQTPGQGLQFLFEYFSETQRNKGNFPGRFSGRQFSNSRSEMNVSTLELGDSALYLCASSLDGGLRTDTQYFGPGTRLTVL.

This clone is a singleton in its sample. This chain links TRBV18 with TRBJ1-1, with D unresolved. Germline V gene data show CDR1 as KGHSH and CDR2 as LQKENI. Trimming cost V 6 bases and J 1 base, with 9 bases left between them. The CDR3 is 13 residues long. As DNA, the CDR3 is TGTGCCAGCTCTCGTGCGGGGAACACTGAAGCTTTCTTT. Translating gives CASSRAGNTEAFF.

The chain joins TRBV9 to TRBJ2-5; 9 nucleotides match TRBD1. V was pared by 3 bases and J by 5 bases, with 5 bases of the junction left unmatched. This CDR3 comprises 14 residues. Germline assignment: CDR1 SGDLS and CDR2 YYNGEE. The CDR3 nucleotides read TGTGCCAGCAGCGCACAGGGGGCAGGGGAGACCCAGTACTTC. Protein sequence: CASSAQGAGETQYF.

This chain uses TRBV7-3 with TRBJ2-7, with 8 bases that match TRBD1. The germline gives CDR1 SGHTA, CDR2 FQGTGA. CDR3 size: 13 residues. Losses at the gene ends were 3 bases for V and 6 bases for J; bases not matched to a gene: 4. The CDR3: CASSLAGGREQYF. The CDR3 region has the DNA TGTGCCAGCAGCTTGGCAGGGGGCCGCGAGCAGTACTTC.

The gene calls are TRBV19 and TRBJ1-2; D is unresolved. The CDR3 consists of 13 residues. In germline, CDR1 is LNHDA, CDR2 SQIVND (reference sequence). The V and J ends lost 5 bases and 8 bases respectively, with 15 bases between them. In DNA form, the CDR3 reads TGTGCCAGTAGTGACTCGGACGCCAGGGGCTACACCTTC. Translation: CASSDSDARGYTF.

The chain employs TRBV30 and TRBJ2-5, with D possibly being TRBD2 (6 bases). The CDR3 spans 13 residues. Per germline, CDR1 GTSNPN and CDR2 SVGIG (reference sequence). V was trimmed by 0 bases and J by 6 bases, leaving 11 bases between them. The CDR3 loop is CAWSVGGVKTQYF. For the CDR3, the DNA is TGTGCCTGGAGTGTCGGCGGGGTGAAGACCCAGTACTTC.

The chain has TRBV6-5 and TRBJ2-3; TRBD2 is a possible D gene (6 bases). V was pared by 4 bases and J by 5 bases, with 13 bases between. Germline V lookup: CDR1 MNHEY, CDR2 SVGAGI. The CDR3 is 14 amino acids. DNA for the CDR3: TGTGCCAGCAGTTCGGAGCGGGTCGAAGATACGCAGTATTTT. Translating it yields CASSSERVEDTQYF.

V gene TRBV5-1 combines with J gene TRBJ2-7, with 7 bases matching TRBD1. The CDR3 runs 14 residues. Germline V gene lookup returns CDR1 SGHRS and CDR2 YFSETQ. V was clipped by 4 bases and J by 0 bases; unmatched bases: 4. For the CDR3, the DNA is TGCGCCAGCAGCACGGACAGGAGCTCCTACGAGCAGTACTTC. Translation gives CASSTDRSSYEQYF.

This chain links TRBV10-3 with TRBJ1-1, with TRBD1 matching 7 bases. This CDR3 comprises 14 residues. V shed 3 bases, J shed 7 bases, and the junction held 8 bases outside the gene matches. Germline V gene data show CDR1 as ENHRY and CDR2 as SYGVKD. CDR3 DNA sequence: TGTGCCATCAGTGACCCTGGGTCAGGGGGTGAAGCTTTCTTT. Translation gives CAISDPGSGGEAFF.

This chain connects TRBV5-1 to TRBJ1-1, with D possibly matching TRBD1 (5 bases). Germline lookup yields CDR1 SGHRS and CDR2 YFSETQ. The germline V and J ends were trimmed by 4 bases and 10 bases, with 17 bases remaining between them. This CDR3 contains 13 residues. CDR3 DNA sequence: TGCGCCAGCAGCCCGGTTTCCGGGGGGGGAGCTTTCTTT. Translating it yields CASSPVSGGGAFF.

This clone has only a few counts. V usage is TRBV7-9 and J usage is TRBJ1-1, with TRBD1 as a possible D gene (6 bases). V lost 5 bases to trimming and J lost 7 bases, with 17 bases between them. Per germline, CDR1 SEHNR and CDR2 FQNEAQ (reference sequence). The CDR3 spans 14 residues. CDR3 nucleotides: TGTGCCAGCAGCCCGCCACAGGGATGGGGTGAAGCTTTCTTT. Amino acid sequence: CASSPPQGWGEAFF.

This chain links TRBV5-1 with TRBJ2-1, with 10 bases fitting TRBD2. This CDR3 region has 16 residues. Per the germline V gene, CDR1 is SGHRS and CDR2 is YFSETQ. Trimming took 4 bases from V and 5 from J; bases not matched to a gene: 9. The CDR3 region is CASSGDSGGPNNEQFF. The CDR3 bases are TGCGCCAGCAGCGGCGATAGCGGGGGGCCTAACAATGAGCAGTTCTTC.

Comment on this clone: The conserved phenylalanine or tryptophan is not found at the CDR3 terminus, so this likely reflects a read error. The rearrangement joins TRBV5-6 to TRBJ1-6; D might be TRBD1 (5 bases). V was pared by 4 bases and J by 9 bases, with 17 bases between. Germline-derived CDR1 and CDR2 are SGHDT and YYEEEE. This CDR3 is 15 amino acids long. CDR3 sequence (DNA): TGTGCCAGCAGCGATCGACAGATGAGAACTTCACCCCTCCACCTT. It codes for CASSDRQMRTSPLHL.